This TCR beta chain was profiled in a study of PD-1 blockade in classical Hodgkin lymphoma. Sequencing used immunoSEQ multiplex PCR; TCRdb keeps in-frame clones, though not all of them. This sample has about 26,000 clones, with roughly 62% found just once. Overall study findings and caveats: The causes of the repertoire differences, possibly disease activity or prior therapy, remain undefined.

Trimming removed 6 bases at V and 3 bases at J, with 15 bases between. The V gene's germline CDR1 is MDHEN and CDR2 SYDVKM. The CDR3 totals 15 residues. All trial patients relapsed after autologous stem cell transplantation. This clone was counted a few times. The antigen remains unidentified. This chain links TRBV28 with TRBJ1-5; D gene ambiguous. The clonotype was recovered from a human donor with classical Hodgkin lymphoma. The source was peripheral blood mononuclear cells (PBMCs), collected before the second cycle of nivolumab. The CDR3 reads CASRALGRDNQPQHF. As DNA, the CDR3 is TGTGCCAGCAGAGCCTTAGGTAGGGACAATCAGCCCCAGCATTTT.